Listed below are T cell receptor beta chains from one sample, sequenced in a study of cytomegalovirus exposure and HLA in healthy donors. Libraries were prepared by immunoSEQ multiplex PCR; TCRdb keeps only in-frame clonotypes and omits some of them. The top ten clones hold approximately 2.2% of a sample with about 84,000 clones, approximately 90% of them seen once. Sequenced material: PBMCs. Every receptor here comes from a man aged 25-40 years in good health and CMV-seronegative. The CDR3 runs from the conserved cysteine through the conserved F or W. The D gene is left open where the match is weak. Not all rows give a size; the values are once, few, many and, for expanded clones, a class.

d_call	v_call	j_call	clone_size	cdr3_aa	cdr3_nt
TRBD1	TRBV7-7	TRBJ2-7	.	CASSKDRGAYEQYF	TGTGCTAGCAGTAAAGACAGGGGGGCCTACGAGCAGTACTTC
TRBD1	TRBV7-9	TRBJ1-5	.	CASSLGDSRNQPQHF	TGTGCCAGCAGCTTAGGGGACAGCCGCAATCAGCCCCAGCATTTT
.	TRBV11-3	TRBJ2-5	.	CASSSTSGETQYF	TGTGCCAGCAGCTCTACAAGCGGAGAGACCCAGTACTTC
.	TRBV15	TRBJ2-7	.	CATSRESDGGTYEQYF	TGTGCCACCAGCAGAGAGTCGGACGGGGGAACCTACGAGCAGTACTTC
TRBD1	TRBV7-9	TRBJ2-7	.	CASSLGQGAAYEQYF	TGTGCCAGCAGCTTAGGACAGGGGGCCGCGTACGAGCAGTACTTC
.	TRBV28	TRBJ2-1	once	CASSYGQGRSYNEQFF	TGTGCCAGCAGTTATGGTCAAGGGAGGTCCTACAATGAGCAGTTCTTC
TRBD1	TRBV28	TRBJ1-6	few	CGSRGQGGSPLHF	TGTGGCAGCAGGGGACAGGGAGGTTCACCCCTCCACTTT
.	TRBV29-1	TRBJ1-2	.	CSAFQGNYGYTF	TGCAGCGCCTTCCAGGGGAACTATGGCTACACCTTC
.	TRBV7-2	TRBJ2-2	.	CASSQRFANTGELFF	TGTGCCAGCAGCCAGCGGTTTGCGAACACCGGGGAGCTGTTTTTT
TRBD2	TRBV2	TRBJ2-2	.	CASSKLAGRNTGELFF	TGTGCCAGCAGCAAACTAGCGGGGCGGAACACCGGGGAGCTGTTTTTT
.	TRBV19	TRBJ2-2	.	CASSMSRTGLPGELFF	TGTGCCAGTAGTATGTCCAGAACGGGACTCCCCGGGGAGCTGTTTTTT
.	TRBV6-5	TRBJ1-1	.	CASRDGANTEAFF	TGTGCCAGCAGGGATGGGGCGAACACTGAAGCTTTCTTT
.	TRBV7-9	TRBJ2-3	.	CASSLSRETDTQYF	TGTGCCAGCAGCCTGTCTCGGGAAACAGATACGCAGTATTTT
.	TRBV29-1	TRBJ2-1	once	CSVDGGGPYNEQFF	TGCAGCGTTGACGGAGGGGGCCCCTACAATGAGCAGTTCTTC
.	TRBV6-1	TRBJ1-4	.	CASGTATNEKLFF	TGTGCCAGCGGGACTGCAACTAATGAAAAACTGTTTTTT
TRBD1	TRBV6-1	TRBJ2-7	.	CASSERWDREGEQYF	TGTGCCAGCAGTGAAAGGTGGGACAGGGAGGGCGAGCAGTACTTC
.	TRBV29-1	TRBJ1-1	.	CSVDTAFF	TGCAGCGTAGACACGGCTTTCTTT
TRBD1	TRBV5-1	TRBJ2-2	.	CASRQGAPNTGELFF	TGCGCCAGCAGACAGGGGGCACCTAACACCGGGGAGCTGTTTTTT
TRBD1	TRBV27	TRBJ1-1	.	CASSLQGTGWTEAFF	TGTGCCAGCAGTTTACAAGGGACAGGGTGGACTGAAGCTTTCTTT
TRBD2	TRBV4-1	TRBJ2-1	.	CASSQDPPSGGAGEQFF	TGCGCCAGCAGCCAAGATCCGCCTAGCGGGGGGGCCGGTGAGCAGTTCTTC
TRBD1	TRBV13	TRBJ2-7	.	CASSYTGAYEQYF	TGTGCCAGCAGTTACACAGGGGCCTACGAGCAGTACTTC
TRBD2	TRBV6-4	TRBJ2-1	.	CASSVAGGGNEQFF	TGTGCCAGCAGTGTAGCGGGAGGCGGCAATGAGCAGTTCTTC
TRBD1	TRBV7-3	TRBJ2-1	.	CASSSPLQDRVSGEQFF	TGTGCCAGCAGCTCCCCGCTACAAGACAGGGTCTCTGGTGAGCAGTTCTTC
.	TRBV27	TRBJ2-5	once	CASSLLSGRQETQYF	TGTGCCAGCAGTTTGCTTAGCGGACGACAAGAGACCCAGTACTTC
TRBD1	TRBV9	TRBJ1-2	.	CASSGVLGQVSGNYGYTF	TGTGCCAGCAGCGGGGTCCTGGGACAGGTTTCTGGTAACTATGGCTACACCTTC